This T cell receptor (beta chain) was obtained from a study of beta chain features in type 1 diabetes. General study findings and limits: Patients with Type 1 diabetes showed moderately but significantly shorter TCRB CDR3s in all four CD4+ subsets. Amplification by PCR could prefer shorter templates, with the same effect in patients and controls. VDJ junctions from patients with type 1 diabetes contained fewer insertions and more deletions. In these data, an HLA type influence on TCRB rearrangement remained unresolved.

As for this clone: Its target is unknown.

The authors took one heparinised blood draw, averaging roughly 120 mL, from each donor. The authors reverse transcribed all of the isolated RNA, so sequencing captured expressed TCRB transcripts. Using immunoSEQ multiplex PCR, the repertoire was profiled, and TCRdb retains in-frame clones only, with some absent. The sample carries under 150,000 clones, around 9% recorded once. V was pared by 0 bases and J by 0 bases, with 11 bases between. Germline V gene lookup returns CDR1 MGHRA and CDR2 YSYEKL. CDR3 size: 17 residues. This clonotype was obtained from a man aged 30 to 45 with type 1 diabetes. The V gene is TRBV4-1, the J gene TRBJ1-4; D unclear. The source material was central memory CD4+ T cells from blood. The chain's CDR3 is CASSQDRITSTNEKLFF. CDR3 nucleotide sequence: TGCGCCAGCAGCCAAGATCGAATCACTTCAACTAATGAAAAACTGTTTTTT.